This T cell receptor (beta chain) stems from a study of CD8+ T cells in alopecia areata. Samples from alopecia areata patients were lesional scalp punch biopsies and peripheral blood. RNA was isolated and reverse transcribed to cDNA, the sequencing template. Repertoires were generated with immunoSEQ multiplex PCR, while TCRdb's copy carries only in-frame clones and drops some. The repertoire holds about 140,000 clones, 45% to 60% seen once, with over 0.75% in the top ten. This clone appeared a few times. The V gene lost 1 base and the J gene lost 6 bases, with 10 bases spanning the gap. Germline CDR1 is SGHTS and CDR2 is YDEGEE. The CDR3 is made up of 13 amino acids.

This sequence was found in a human donor with alopecia areata. The sequencing used CD4+ T cells sorted from blood, collected at week 0. V and J are TRBV5-8 and TRBJ2-5, with a possible D match to TRBD1 (5 bases). The CDR3 bases are TGTGCCAGCAGCTTGATGGGGCAGCAGACCCAGTACTTC. Amino acid sequence: CASSLMGQQTQYF.